These 19 T cell receptor beta chains were sequenced from one sample in a study of cytomegalovirus exposure and HLA in healthy donors. Amplification used 60 Vbeta primers and 13 Jbeta primers. Profiling relied on immunoSEQ multiplex PCR, and the TCRdb table lists in-frame clones only, not all of them. The table shows around 170,000 clones, with approximately 80% occurring only once. The sequenced sample was PBMCs. The receptors come from a girl aged 10-17 years in good health and CMV-seropositive.

J is TRBJ1-2 and V is TRBV29-1; 9 bases are a match to TRBD1. This CDR3 region has 13 residues. Germline-derived CDR1 and CDR2 are SQVTM and ANQGSEA. V lost 3 bases, J lost 9 bases, and 8 bases stayed unmatched. The CDR3 coding sequence is TGCAGCGTTGAGTCGTGGACAGGGGTTAGCTACACCTTC. This translates into CSVESWTGVSYTF.

The chain joins TRBV27 to TRBJ1-2; 7 nucleotides line up with TRBD1. The CDR3 extends over 13 amino acids. Germline CDR1 reads MNHEY; CDR2 reads SMNVEV (reference sequence). V was pared by 2 bases and J by 7 bases, with 4 bases of the junction left unmatched. CDR3 bases: TGTGCCAGCAGTTTAAAGGGGGCGGGTGGCTACACCTTC. It encodes CASSLKGAGGYTF.

This sequence joins TRBV2 and TRBJ2-5; 7 nucleotides agree with TRBD1. The J call is doubtful: the DNA matches TRBJ2-7 better. The CDR3 has 15 amino acids. In germline, CDR1 is SNHLY, CDR2 FYNNEI. The CDR3: CASRGGQSLSYEQYF. CDR3 bases: TGTGCCAGCAGAGGGGGACAGTCACTCTCCTACGAGCAGTACTTC.

The chain recombines TRBV29-1 with TRBJ1-2, with TRBD1 identical over 8 bases. Per the germline V gene, CDR1 is SQVTM and CDR2 is ANQGSEA. J was trimmed by 6 bases and V by 4 bases; bases with no gene match: 1. The CDR3 contains 11 residues. The CDR3 DNA is TGCAGCGTTGTGGGACAGGATGGCTACACCTTC. Protein: CSVVGQDGYTF.

The chain combines TRBV19 with TRBJ2-6; 7 nucleotides line up with TRBD1. The ends lost 6 bases at V and 0 bases at J; junction bases unmatched: 5. CDR3 length: 16 amino acids. The germline CDR1 and CDR2 sequences are LNHDA and SQIVND (reference sequence). CDR3 DNA sequence: TGTGCCAGTAGGTTAGGGGGCTACTCTGGGGCCAACGTCCTGACTTTC. Translation gives CASRLGGYSGANVLTF.

This chain uses TRBV7-9 with TRBJ2-7; tentatively, D is TRBD1 (7 bases). V was trimmed by 8 bases and J by 3 bases, leaving 14 bases between them. There are 13 residues in the CDR3. CDR1 and CDR2 from the germline V gene are SEHNR and FQNEAQ (reference sequence). CDR3 region: CASRAQGGYEQYF. In DNA form, the CDR3 reads TGTGCCAGCCGAGCGCAGGGGGGCTACGAGCAGTACTTC.

The genes are TRBV7-9 and TRBJ2-3, with D perhaps matching TRBD1 (6 bases). V lost 5 bases, J lost 0 bases, and 12 bases lay in between. This CDR3 has 15 residues. The germline gives CDR1 SEHNR, CDR2 FQNEAQ (reference sequence). The chain's CDR3 is CASSIGQLSTDTQYF. Written as DNA, the CDR3 is TGTGCCAGCAGCATTGGACAGCTTAGCACAGATACGCAGTATTTT.

The chain couples TRBV7-9 to TRBJ2-1, with D unresolved. Trimming took off 5 bases at V and 8 bases at J, with 19 bases between the two ends. In germline, CDR1 is SEHNR, CDR2 FQNEAQ (reference sequence). The CDR3 has 15 amino acids. CDR3: CASSHRRGSVDEQFF. The CDR3 region has the DNA TGTGCCAGCAGCCACCGTAGAGGCTCGGTCGATGAGCAGTTCTTC.

This clone showed up just a few times. The chain employs TRBV7-2 and TRBJ2-7; 10 nucleotides line up with TRBD1. The germline V gene encodes CDR1 SGHTA and CDR2 FQGNSA. The CDR3 totals 14 residues. V shed 5 bases, J shed 12 bases, and the junction held 13 bases outside the gene matches. The CDR3 protein is CASSRGQGPSFPYF. The CDR3 DNA reads as TGTGCCAGCAGCCGGGGACAGGGGCCCTCCTTTCCGTACTTC.

The rearrangement joins TRBV27 to TRBJ1-5, with a tentative D call TRBD1 (5 bases). This CDR3 contains 13 residues. Per the germline V gene, CDR1 is MNHEY and CDR2 is SMNVEV (reference sequence). The V gene lost 6 bases and the J gene lost 6 bases, with 12 bases spanning the gap. The CDR3 DNA is TGTGCCAGCAGGTCGGGGGGTAGTCAGCCCCAGCATTTT. Its protein is CASRSGGSQPQHF.

This clone was observed a few times. This chain uses TRBV6-1 with TRBJ1-4; D might be TRBD1 (5 bases). Looked up from germline, CDR1 is MNHNS and CDR2 is SASEGT. V lost 4 bases and J lost 8, with 20 bases in between. This CDR3 spans 16 amino acids. The CDR3 coding sequence is TGTGCCAGCAGTGCCACCGGGACCCTAGGAGGGGAAAAACTGTTTTTT. Amino acids: CASSATGTLGGEKLFF.

The chain is built from TRBV2 and TRBJ2-7; TRBD2 matches 8 bases. This CDR3 region has 15 residues. The V gene end was trimmed by 6 bases and the J gene end by 6 bases; junction bases not matched to a gene: 13. Germline loops: CDR1 SNHLY, CDR2 FYNNEI. CDR3 amino acids: CASRPVGRARGEQYF. The CDR3 DNA reads TGTGCCAGCAGGCCGGTCGGGAGGGCCAGGGGCGAGCAGTACTTC.

This chain connects TRBV6-5 to TRBJ2-7; no definite D call. The CDR3 is 16 residues long. Trimming cost V 2 bases and J 0 bases, with 14 bases left between them. The germline CDR1 and CDR2 sequences are MNHEY and SVGAGI. This chain's CDR3 is CASSYEAHSSSYEQYF. The CDR3 coding sequence is TGTGCCAGCAGTTACGAGGCACACTCCTCCTCCTACGAGCAGTACTTC.

This rearrangement joins TRBV7-9 to TRBJ2-1; D possibly corresponds to TRBD2 (5 bases). The V gene's germline CDR1 is SEHNR and CDR2 FQNEAQ (reference sequence). There are 15 residues in the CDR3. The V and J ends lost 2 bases and 6 bases respectively, with 14 bases between them. For the CDR3, the DNA is TGTGCCAGCAGCTTACGCCGGGGTCTACGCAATGAGCAGTTCTTC. Protein: CASSLRRGLRNEQFF.

A few counts support this clone. V is TRBV5-1 and J is TRBJ2-5; 9 bases agree with TRBD2. CDR1 and CDR2 (germline): SGHRS, YFSETQ. The CDR3 length is 13 residues. The trim removed 5 bases at V and 3 bases at J, leaving 2 bases unmatched. The CDR3 is CASSSGSKETQYF. In DNA, the CDR3 is TGCGCCAGCAGTAGCGGGAGCAAAGAGACCCAGTACTTC.

The chain uses TRBV4-1 and TRBJ2-7; TRBD2 might be the D (5 bases). This CDR3 region has 15 residues. Trimming cost V 2 bases and J 2 bases, with 13 bases left between them. CDR1 and CDR2 from the germline V gene are MGHRA and YSYEKL. The DNA for the CDR3 is TGCGCCAGCAGCCAACCCTCCCACGGGGCCTACGAGCAGTACTTC. This translates into CASSQPSHGAYEQYF.

V is TRBV25-1 and J is TRBJ2-2; maybe TRBD2 (6 bases). CDR1 and CDR2 (germline): MGHDK, SYGVNS. The CDR3 is 18 residues long. V was cut by 0 bases and J by 7 bases, with 21 bases left in between. This CDR3 is CASSEYQSGASRVGELFF. The CDR3 nucleotides are TGTGCCAGCAGTGAATATCAATCGGGAGCGTCCCGGGTCGGGGAGCTGTTTTTT.

A few counts support this clone. CDR3 amino acids: CASSEGRPSYTF. CDR3 bases: TGTGCCAGCAGTGAAGGGCGGCCCAGCTACACCTTC. The genes are TRBV6-1 and TRBJ1-2, with D unclear. Deletions cut 1 base from V and 9 bases from J, with 9 bases between. Germline V CDR1 and CDR2: MNHNS, SASEGT. The CDR3 sequence is 12 residues long.

The chain combines TRBV11-1 with TRBJ2-5; TRBD2 matches at 12 bases. Germline V CDR1 and CDR2: SGHAT, FQDESV (reference sequence). The CDR3 totals 15 residues. V lost 6 bases, J lost 2 bases, and 4 bases stayed unmatched. Here the CDR3 DNA reads TGTGCCAGCAGGCTAGCGGGAGGGCTTCAAGAGACCCAGTACTTC. Its protein product is CASRLAGGLQETQYF.